This TCR beta chain was observed in a study of T cell changes during pregnancy in multiple sclerosis. Repertoires were generated with immunoSEQ multiplex PCR, while TCRdb's copy carries only in-frame clones and drops some. The sample lists 70,000 or so clones; 75% to 95% were seen once. Germline V gene data show CDR1 as LNHDA and CDR2 as SQIVND (reference sequence). V shed 1 base and J shed 5 bases, with 8 bases lying between them. The CDR3 loop spans 13 amino acids. The specimen was peripheral blood, collected in the third trimester of pregnancy. The source is a female donor in good health, enrolled as a control in a pregnancy study. The chain couples TRBV19 to TRBJ1-2; D gene unclear. The CDR3, as DNA: TGTGCCAGTAGTATAGGACTGTTATATGGCTACACCTTC. This encodes CASSIGLLYGYTF.